The clone carrying this T cell receptor beta chain came up many times. What it recognizes is unknown. This specimen comes from a study of T cells in Graves' hyperthyroidism and ophthalmopathy. Regarding the study as a whole: A 13 V-J signature model discriminated ophthalmopathy versus stable hyperthyroidism. Blood also carried most thyroid clonotypes expanded above 0.001. Ophthalmopathy, as predicted by the model, came a median 6.5 months after the prediction.

From RNA transcripts, TCR beta CDR3 regions were amplified. HTBI primers were the set used in a first-round RT-PCR of the TCR CDR3. TCRdb re-called the multiplex PCR reads with MiXCR, one entry per CDR3 protein. The sample records 250,000 or so distinct CDR3 sequences, nearly 15% being singletons. Diagnosis rested on symptoms, serum thyroxine and TRAb, thyroid ultrasound, and orbital computed tomography. The CDR3 spans 13 residues. Germline-derived CDR1 and CDR2 are MDHEN and SYDVKM. The ends were cut back, 5 bases at V and 2 bases at J, with 9 bases in the middle. The receptor's source is a woman aged 45-65 years with Graves' hyperthyroidism that later progressed to Graves' ophthalmopathy. The sample comprised blood. The J gene is TRBJ1-2, the V gene TRBV28, with D hard to call. The CDR3 spells CASSTLLNYGYTF. CDR3 DNA sequence: TGTGCCAGCAGTACCCTATTGAACTATGGCTACACCTTC.